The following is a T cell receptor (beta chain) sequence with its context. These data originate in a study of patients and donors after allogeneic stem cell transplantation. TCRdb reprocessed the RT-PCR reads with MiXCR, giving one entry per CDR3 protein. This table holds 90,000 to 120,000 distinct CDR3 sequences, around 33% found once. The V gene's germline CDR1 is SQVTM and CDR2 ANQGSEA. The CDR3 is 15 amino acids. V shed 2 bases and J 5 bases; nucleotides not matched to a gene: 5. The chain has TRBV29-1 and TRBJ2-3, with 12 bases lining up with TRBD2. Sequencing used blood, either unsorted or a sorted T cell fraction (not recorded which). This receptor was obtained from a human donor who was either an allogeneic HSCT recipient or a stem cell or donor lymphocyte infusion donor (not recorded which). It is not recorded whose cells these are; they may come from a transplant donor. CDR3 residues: CSVERTSGTVDTQYF. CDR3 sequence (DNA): TGCAGCGTTGAACGGACTAGCGGGACTGTAGATACGCAGTATTTT.